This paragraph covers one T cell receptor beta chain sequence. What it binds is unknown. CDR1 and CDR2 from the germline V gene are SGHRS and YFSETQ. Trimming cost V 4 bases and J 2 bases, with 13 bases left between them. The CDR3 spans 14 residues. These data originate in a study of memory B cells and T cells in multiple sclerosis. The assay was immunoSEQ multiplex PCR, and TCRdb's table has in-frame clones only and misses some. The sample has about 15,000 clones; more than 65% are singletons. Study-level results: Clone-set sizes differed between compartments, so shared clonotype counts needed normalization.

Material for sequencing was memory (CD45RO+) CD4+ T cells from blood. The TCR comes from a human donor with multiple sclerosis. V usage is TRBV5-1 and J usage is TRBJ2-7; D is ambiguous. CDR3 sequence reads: CASSPETGTYEQYF. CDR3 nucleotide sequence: TGCGCCAGCAGCCCAGAGACGGGTACCTACGAGCAGTACTTC.